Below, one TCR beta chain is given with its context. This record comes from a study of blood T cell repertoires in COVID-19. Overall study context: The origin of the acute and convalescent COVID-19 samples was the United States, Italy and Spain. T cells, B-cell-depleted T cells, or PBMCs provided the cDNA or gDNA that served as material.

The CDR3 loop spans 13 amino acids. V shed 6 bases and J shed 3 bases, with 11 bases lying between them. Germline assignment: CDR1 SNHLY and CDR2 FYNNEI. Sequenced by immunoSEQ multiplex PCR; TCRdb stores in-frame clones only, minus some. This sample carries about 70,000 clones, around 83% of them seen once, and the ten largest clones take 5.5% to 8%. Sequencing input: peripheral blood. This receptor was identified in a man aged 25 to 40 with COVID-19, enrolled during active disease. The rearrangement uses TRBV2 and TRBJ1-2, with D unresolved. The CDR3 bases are TGTGCCAGCAGCTTCACACCTTACTATGGCTACACCTTC. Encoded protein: CASSFTPYYGYTF.